This T cell receptor beta chain was identified during a study of OX40 agonist ivuxolimab in advanced cancers. The table came from immunoSEQ multiplex PCR; TCRdb's copy has only in-frame clones and leaves some out. The sample records about 86,000 clones, roughly nine tenths being singletons. Losses at the gene ends were 5 bases for V and 4 bases for J; bases not matched to a gene: 3. This CDR3 region has 13 residues. Germline-derived CDR1 and CDR2 are WNHNN and SYGVQD (reference sequence). The sequences come from CD4+ or CD8+ T cells sorted from blood, collected in a trial of the OX40 agonist ivuxolimab. The clonotype originates from an adult with an advanced solid tumor such as melanoma, head and neck, liver or kidney cancer. The gene calls are TRBV10-1 and TRBJ1-2; 8 positions agree with TRBD1. This CDR3 reads CASSPGTGYGYTF. The CDR3 coding sequence is TGCGCCAGCAGTCCCGGGACAGGCTATGGCTACACCTTC.